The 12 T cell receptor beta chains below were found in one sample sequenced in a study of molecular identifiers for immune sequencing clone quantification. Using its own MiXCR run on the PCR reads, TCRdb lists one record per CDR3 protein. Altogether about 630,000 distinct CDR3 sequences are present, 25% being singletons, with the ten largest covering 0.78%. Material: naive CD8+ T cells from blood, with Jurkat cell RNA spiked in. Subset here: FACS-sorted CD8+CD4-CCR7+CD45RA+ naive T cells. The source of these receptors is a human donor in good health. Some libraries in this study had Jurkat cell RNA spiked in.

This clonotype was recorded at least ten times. CDR3 loop: CASSTSGQGYQETQYF. The CDR3 DNA reads as TGTGCCAGCAGCACATCTGGACAGGGATACCAAGAGACCCAGTACTTC. The rearrangement links TRBV7-9 to TRBJ2-5; TRBD1 matches 8 bases. V dropped 5 bases and J dropped 0; count of bases not matched to a gene: 8. The CDR3 consists of 16 residues. Germline-derived CDR1 and CDR2 are SEHNR and FQNEAQ (reference sequence).

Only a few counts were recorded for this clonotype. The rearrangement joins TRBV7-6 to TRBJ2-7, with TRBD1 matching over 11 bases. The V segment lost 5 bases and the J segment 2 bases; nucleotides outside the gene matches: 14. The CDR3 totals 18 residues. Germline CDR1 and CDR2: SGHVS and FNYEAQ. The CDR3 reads CASSLGTGGSFNTYEQYF. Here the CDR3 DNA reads TGTGCCAGCAGCCTAGGGACAGGGGGTTCATTCAACACCTACGAGCAGTACTTC.

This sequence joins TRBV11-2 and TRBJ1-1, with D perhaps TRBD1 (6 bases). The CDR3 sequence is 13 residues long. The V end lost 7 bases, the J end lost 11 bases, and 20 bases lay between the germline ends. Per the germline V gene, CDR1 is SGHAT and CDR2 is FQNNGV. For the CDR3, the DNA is TGTGCCAGCACCCTGTGGGGGGGCGTTAAGGCTTTCTTT. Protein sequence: CASTLWGGVKAFF.

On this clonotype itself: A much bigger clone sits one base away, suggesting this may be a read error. The CDR3 DNA reads TGTGCCAGCAGACCTACTACAGGGATTAGCACAGATACGCAGTATTTT. Translated, it gives CASRPTTGISTDTQYF. This rearrangement joins TRBV7-9 to TRBJ2-3, with a possible D match to TRBD1 (6 bases). The CDR3 consists of 16 residues. The V end lost 6 bases, the J end lost 0 bases, and 16 bases lay between the germline ends. Germline CDR1 reads SEHNR; CDR2 reads FQNEAQ (reference sequence).

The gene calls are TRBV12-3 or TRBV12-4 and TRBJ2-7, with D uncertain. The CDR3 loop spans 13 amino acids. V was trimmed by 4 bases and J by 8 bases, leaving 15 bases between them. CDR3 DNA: TGTGCCAGCAGTTCGGGTACCAGCCTGAAGCAGTACTTC. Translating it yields CASSSGTSLKQYF.

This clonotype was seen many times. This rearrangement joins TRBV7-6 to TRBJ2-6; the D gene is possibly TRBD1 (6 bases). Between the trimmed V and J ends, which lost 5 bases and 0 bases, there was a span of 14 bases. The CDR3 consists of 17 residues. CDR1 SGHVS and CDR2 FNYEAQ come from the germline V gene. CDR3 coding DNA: TGTGCCAGCAGCACCCAGACAGGAGGCTCTGGGGCCAACGTCCTGACTTTC. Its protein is CASSTQTGGSGANVLTF. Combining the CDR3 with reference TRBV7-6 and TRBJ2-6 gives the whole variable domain GAGVSQSPRYKVTKRGQDVALRCDPISGHVSLYWYRQALGQGPEFLTYFNYEAQQDKSGLPNDRFSAERPEGSISTLTIQRTEQRDSAMYRCASSTQTGGSGANVLTFGAGSRLTVL.

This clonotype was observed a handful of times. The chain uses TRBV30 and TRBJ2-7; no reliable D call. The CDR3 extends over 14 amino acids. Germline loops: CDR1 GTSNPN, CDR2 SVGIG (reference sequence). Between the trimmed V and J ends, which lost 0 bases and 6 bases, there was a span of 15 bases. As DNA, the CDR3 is TGTGCCTGGAGTGTACATTCAGCTCCCCGCGAGCAGTACTTC. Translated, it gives CAWSVHSAPREQYF.

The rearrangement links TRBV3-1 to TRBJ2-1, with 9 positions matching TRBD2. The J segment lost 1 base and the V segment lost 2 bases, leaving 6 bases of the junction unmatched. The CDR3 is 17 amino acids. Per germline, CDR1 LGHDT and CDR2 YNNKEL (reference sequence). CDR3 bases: TGTGCCAGCAGCCAACCACTAAGCGGGGGGTCCTACAATGAGCAGTTCTTC. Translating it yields CASSQPLSGGSYNEQFF.

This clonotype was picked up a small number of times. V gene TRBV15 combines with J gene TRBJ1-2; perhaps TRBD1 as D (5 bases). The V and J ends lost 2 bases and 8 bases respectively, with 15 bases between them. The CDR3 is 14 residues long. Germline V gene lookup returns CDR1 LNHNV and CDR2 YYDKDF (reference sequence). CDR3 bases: TGTGCCACCAGCAGAAGGTCCAGGGTAGAGGGCTACACCTTC. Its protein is CATSRRSRVEGYTF.

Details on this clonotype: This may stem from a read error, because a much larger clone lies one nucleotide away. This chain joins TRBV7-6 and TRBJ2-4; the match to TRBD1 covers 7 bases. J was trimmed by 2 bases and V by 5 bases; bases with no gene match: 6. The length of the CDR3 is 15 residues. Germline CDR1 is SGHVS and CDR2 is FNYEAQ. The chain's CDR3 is CASSPRQGTKNIQYF. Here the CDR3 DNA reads TGTGCCAGCAGCCCGCGACAGGGCACCAAAAACATTCAGTACTTC.

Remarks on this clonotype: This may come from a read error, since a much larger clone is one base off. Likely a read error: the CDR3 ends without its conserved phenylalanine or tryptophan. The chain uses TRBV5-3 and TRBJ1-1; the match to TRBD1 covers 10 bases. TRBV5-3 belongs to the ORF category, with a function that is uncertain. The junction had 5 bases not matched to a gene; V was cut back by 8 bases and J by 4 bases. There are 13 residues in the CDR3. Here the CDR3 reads CASRWTGGTEAFS. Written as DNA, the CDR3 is TGTGCCAGCAGGTGGACAGGGGGCACTGAAGCTTTCTCT.

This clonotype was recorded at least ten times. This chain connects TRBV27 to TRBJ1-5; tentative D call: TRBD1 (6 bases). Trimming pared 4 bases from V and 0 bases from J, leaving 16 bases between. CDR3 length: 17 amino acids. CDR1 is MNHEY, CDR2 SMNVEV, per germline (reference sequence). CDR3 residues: CASSSHWTESSNQPQHF. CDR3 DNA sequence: TGTGCCAGCAGTTCCCACTGGACAGAATCTAGCAATCAGCCCCAGCATTTT.